These T cell receptor beta chains were read from a single sample in a study of Graves' ophthalmopathy and Graves' hyperthyroidism. TCRdb used MiXCR to reprocess the multiplex PCR reads, holding one entry per CDR3 protein. The table lists around 1,200,000 distinct CDR3 sequences, 35% to 40% of them singletons, with 11% in the top ten. The sample was peripheral blood or thyroid tissue (not recorded which). The receptors were sampled from an adult man with Graves' hyperthyroidism. Each CDR3 is given with its conserved first and last residue. A D gene is named only where the DNA matches it firmly. A row's size may be missing; if present it is once, few, many or a size class.

TRBV5-1,.,many,TRBJ2-5,TGCGCCAGCAGCTTGGCGGGCAGGGGGGACCAAGAGACCCAGTACTTC,CASSLAGRGDQETQYF
TRBV7-8,TRBD1,.,TRBJ1-5,TGTGCCAGCAGCATCGGGACAGGGTCTTTGCGCAATCAGCCCCAGCATTTT,CASSIGTGSLRNQPQHF
TRBV6-2/TRBV6-3,TRBD2,few,TRBJ2-7,TGTGCCAGCACCCCTTCCCTAGCGGGAGCATACGAGCAGTACTTC,CASTPSLAGAYEQYF
TRBV11-2,TRBD2,.,TRBJ2-7,TGTGCCAGCAGCTTGGGACTAGCGGGGTATAGCCAACCCTACGAGCAGTACTTC,CASSLGLAGYSQPYEQYF
TRBV7-2,.,many,TRBJ1-5,TGTGCCAGCAGCTCGGGACTGAGCAATCAGCCCCAGCATTTT,CASSSGLSNQPQHF
TRBV9,.,.,TRBJ2-2,TGTGCCAGCGTAGAAGGCACCGGGGAGCTGTTTTTT,CASVEGTGELFF
TRBV10-3,TRBD1,few,TRBJ1-1,TGTGCCAGCAGTCACCGGACAGGGGAGATGAACACTGAAGCTTTCTTT,CASSHRTGEMNTEAFF
TRBV7-9,.,.,TRBJ2-3,TGTGCCAGCAGCTTAGTGGGGGAAGTCACAGATACGCAGTATTTT,CASSLVGEVTDTQYF
TRBV12-3/TRBV12-4,TRBD1,many,TRBJ2-2,TGTGCCAGCAGTTTACGGGACAGGGTCGGGGAGCTGTTTTTT,CASSLRDRVGELFF
TRBV10-2,.,.,TRBJ1-5,TGCGCCAGCAGTGATGGAGGAATCTGGGGTCAGCATTTT,CASSDGGIWGQHF
TRBV19,.,many,TRBJ1-1,TGTGCCAGTAGTGCAGGACGGCGGAACACTGAAGCTTTCTTT,CASSAGRRNTEAFF
TRBV6-5,.,once,TRBJ2-5,TGTGCCAGCAGTTACGAGGGTCGGGGTCAGCCCCAGTACTTC,CASSYEGRGQPQYF
TRBV10-3,.,many,TRBJ2-7,TGTGCCATCAGTCAAGCCTCGGGTTACGAGCAGTACTTC,CAISQASGYEQYF
TRBV7-9,.,.,TRBJ1-5,TGTGCCAGCAGCTCCGGGACTAGCGGGTACCAAGAGACCCAGCATTTT,CASSSGTSGYQETQHF
TRBV7-8,.,many,TRBJ1-2,TGTGCCAGCAGCTTAGCGCATTTATCCCCCCGCGGCTACACCTTC,CASSLAHLSPRGYTF
TRBV29-1,.,many,TRBJ1-1,TGCAGCGTAACAGGACGGGTGGGCACTGAAGCTTTCTTT,CSVTGRVGTEAFF
TRBV2,.,.,TRBJ1-5,TGTGCCAGCCTCGGCTCGGTCAATCAGCCCCAGCATTTT,CASLGSVNQPQHF
TRBV10-3,.,many,TRBJ2-5,TGTGCCATCGGAAAAGAAGAGACCCAGTACTTC,CAIGKEETQYF
TRBV12-3/TRBV12-4,TRBD2,few,TRBJ2-7,TGTGCCAGCAGAATAGCGGGGGGGCGCGACGAGCAGTACTTC,CASRIAGGRDEQYF
TRBV19,.,many,TRBJ2-7,TGTGCCAGTAGCAACGACAGATACGAGCAGTACTTC,CASSNDRYEQYF
TRBV7-9,.,many,TRBJ2-7,TGTGCCAGCAGCCAAACGGATATTGGAGAACGCGAGCAGTACTTC,CASSQTDIGEREQYF
TRBV19,TRBD1,few,TRBJ1-1,TGTGCCAGTAGTACCAGGACAGGGGGCAATGAAGCTTTCTTT,CASSTRTGGNEAFF
TRBV11-2,.,many,TRBJ2-2,TGTGCCAGCAGGCGAATACAGGGAATCAGCGGGGAGCTGTTTTTT,CASRRIQGISGELFF
TRBV7-2,TRBD1,many,TRBJ1-1,TGTGCCAGCAGCCTACAGGGGGCGCTTTTTGGAGCTTTCTTT,CASSLQGALFGAFF
TRBV7-3,TRBD2,.,TRBJ2-3,TGTGCCGGCAGCACGGGACTAGCGGGAGGAGGGGATACGCAGTATTTT,CAGSTGLAGGGDTQYF
TRBV2,.,many,TRBJ1-5,TGTGCCAGCAGACAGGGTTGGAGCAATCAGCCCCAGCATTTT,CASRQGWSNQPQHF
TRBV7-9,.,.,TRBJ2-7,TGTGCCAGCAGCTACCGTCGAGAGATCTACGAGCAGTACTTC,CASSYRREIYEQYF
TRBV11-2,TRBD1,.,TRBJ1-2,TGTGCCAGCAGCACGCCGGGACAGGACTATGGCTACACCTTC,CASSTPGQDYGYTF
TRBV19,.,few,TRBJ2-3,TGTGCCAGTAGTATCCAGCGCACAGATACGCAGTATTTT,CASSIQRTDTQYF
TRBV20-1,.,.,TRBJ2-7,TGCAGTGCTAGGGAGTCAGGGTATTCCTACGAGCAGTACTTC,CSARESGYSYEQYF
TRBV27,.,many,TRBJ1-1,TGTGCCAGCAGTGCAAGACGAGCGAACACTGAAGCTTTCTTT,CASSARRANTEAFF
TRBV7-9,TRBD1,.,TRBJ1-1,TGCGCCAGCAGCCAAGGGCCCCGTCTTGGCAGGGGGCAGAACACTGAAGCTTTCTTT,CASSQGPRLGRGQNTEAFF
TRBV5-1,.,many,TRBJ1-4,TGCGCCAGCAGCTTGGAACCAGCAGATGAAAAACTGTTTTTT,CASSLEPADEKLFF
TRBV20-1,.,few,TRBJ1-1,TGCAGTGCGACACCCCCCAGGTTTGAGGACACTGAAGCTTTCTTT,CSATPPRFEDTEAFF
TRBV29-1,.,many,TRBJ1-4,TGCAGCGTTGAAGCCGACGGAAAACTGTTTTTT,CSVEADGKLFF
TRBV9,.,few,TRBJ1-1,TGTGCCAGCAGCGTAGACGAGGGGGTCTCTGAAGCTTTCTTT,CASSVDEGVSEAFF
TRBV7-9,.,.,TRBJ1-2,TGTGCCAGCAGCGTAACGGGGATCCGTGGCTACACCTTC,CASSVTGIRGYTF
TRBV29-1,.,many,TRBJ2-7,TGCAGCGTCGCCACGAGATCACAGGGCGACGAGCAGTACTTC,CSVATRSQGDEQYF
TRBV7-9,.,.,TRBJ1-4,TGTGCCAGCAGTCTTGGGACACCCGTTGAAAAACTGTTTTTT,CASSLGTPVEKLFF
TRBV7-9,.,few,TRBJ2-5,TGTGCCAGCAGCTTAGGTTTAGGACAAGACCTAAAAGAGACCCAGTACTTC,CASSLGLGQDLKETQYF
TRBV20-1,.,.,TRBJ2-7,TGCAGTGCTTCTCCTCCGGGAGTCTACGAGCAGTACTTC,CSASPPGVYEQYF
TRBV29-1,.,many,TRBJ2-7,TGCAGCGTTAAGGGTTACGAGCAGTACTTC,CSVKGYEQYF
TRBV19,.,many,TRBJ1-1,TGTGCCAGTACTTCCTCGGTTCACCCTAACACTGAAGCTTTCTTT,CASTSSVHPNTEAFF
TRBV6-5,.,.,TRBJ1-1,TGTGCCAGCAGTTACTCGGCTGGCATTGAAGCTTTCTTT,CASSYSAGIEAFF
TRBV9,TRBD1,few,TRBJ1-2,TGTGCCAGCAGCCTCACCGGGAGGGGGCTTAACTATGGCTACACCTTC,CASSLTGRGLNYGYTF
TRBV2,.,.,TRBJ1-2,TGTGCCAGCAGGGGGACACTTAACTATGGCTACACCTTC,CASRGTLNYGYTF
TRBV7-2,TRBD1,.,TRBJ2-7,TGTGCCAGCAGCCAAGATTCTGGACAGGACAAGCAGTACTTC,CASSQDSGQDKQYF